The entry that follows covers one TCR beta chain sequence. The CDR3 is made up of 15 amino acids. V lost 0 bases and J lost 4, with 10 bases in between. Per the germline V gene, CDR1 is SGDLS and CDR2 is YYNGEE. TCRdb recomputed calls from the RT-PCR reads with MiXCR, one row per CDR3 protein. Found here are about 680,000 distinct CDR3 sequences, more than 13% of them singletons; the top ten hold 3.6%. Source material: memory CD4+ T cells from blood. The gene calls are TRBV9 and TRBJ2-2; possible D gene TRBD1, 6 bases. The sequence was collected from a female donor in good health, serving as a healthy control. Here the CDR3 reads CASSVGRGRTGELFF. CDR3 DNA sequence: TGTGCCAGCAGCGTAGGCAGGGGCCGCACCGGGGAGCTGTTTTTT.